The 23 T cell receptor beta chains in this list originate from one sample, sequenced in a study of cytomegalovirus exposure and HLA in healthy donors. PCR amplification relied on 60 Vbeta primers (plus 13 Jbeta primers). Some clones are missing from TCRdb's copy, which holds only in-frame ones; the method was immunoSEQ multiplex PCR. The data show about 76,000 clones, with 70% to 80% seen just once and 2% to 3% held by the top ten. The sequencing input was PBMCs. Every receptor here comes from a man aged 25-40 years in good health and CMV-seronegative.

This clone was counted once. The V and J genes are TRBV14 and TRBJ2-7; no clear D. The V gene lost 4 bases and the J gene lost 3 bases, with 10 bases spanning the gap. The CDR3 sequence is 13 residues long. Germline V CDR1 and CDR2: SGHDN, FVKESK. The CDR3 spells CASSPTRDYEQYF. Written as DNA, the CDR3 is TGTGCCAGCAGCCCCACTCGAGACTACGAGCAGTACTTC.

The J gene is TRBJ1-1, the V gene TRBV11-2, with unresolved D. Trimming left V 4 bases short and J 5 bases short, with 14 bases between. The CDR3 loop spans 14 amino acids. Germline assignment: CDR1 SGHAT and CDR2 FQNNGV. This CDR3 reads CASSSGTGRTEAFF. The CDR3 DNA sequence: TGTGCCAGCAGCTCTGGTACGGGGAGAACTGAAGCTTTCTTT.

The rearrangement joins TRBV29-1 to TRBJ2-5, with TRBD2 matching over 11 bases. Germline V CDR1 and CDR2: SQVTM, ANQGSEA. The CDR3 totals 14 residues. Unmatched junction bases numbered 10, after V lost 8 bases and J lost 5 bases. CDR3 nucleotides: TGCAGCTGTAGACTAGCGGGAAGGGGGGAGACCCAGTACTTC. This sequence encodes CSCRLAGRGETQYF.

The CDR3 is CASSPLRTGEDTQYF. CDR3 nucleotides: TGTGCCAGCAGCCCGTTAAGGACAGGGGAAGATACGCAGTATTTT. This rearrangement joins TRBV7-2 to TRBJ2-3; TRBD1 aligns across 9 bases. V dropped 5 bases and J dropped 5; count of bases not matched to a gene: 8. The CDR3 contains 15 residues. CDR1 is SGHTA, CDR2 FQGNSA, per germline.

This chain links TRBV6-1 with TRBJ1-2; a possible D gene is TRBD1 (6 bases). The CDR3 runs to 16 residues. The V end was cut by 0 bases, the J end by 1 base, with 12 bases between. Germline loops: CDR1 MNHNS, CDR2 SASEGT. In DNA form, the CDR3 reads TGTGCCAGCAGTGAAGCGCAACGGACAGTTAACTATGGCTACACCTTC. Encoded protein: CASSEAQRTVNYGYTF.

This chain links TRBV6-1 with TRBJ2-7, with TRBD1 identical over 7 bases. J gave up 6 bases and V 2 bases, and 1 base lay outside the gene matches. Germline V CDR1 and CDR2: MNHNS, SASEGT. The CDR3 is 12 residues long. The CDR3 protein is CASSEQGVEQYF. The DNA for the CDR3 is TGTGCCAGCAGTGAACAGGGGGTCGAGCAGTACTTC.

The chain is built from TRBV27 and TRBJ1-1; 8 bases line up with TRBD1. V lost 3 bases, J lost 1 base, and 4 bases stayed unmatched. CDR1 is MNHEY, CDR2 SMNVEV, per germline (reference sequence). The CDR3 consists of 15 residues. The CDR3 sequence is CASSLTGEWNTEAFF. As DNA, the CDR3 is TGTGCCAGCAGTTTGACAGGGGAGTGGAACACTGAAGCTTTCTTT.

The chain recombines TRBV7-2 with TRBJ2-7, with TRBD1 matching 9 bases. The CDR3 is 15 residues long. The V gene end was trimmed by 1 base and the J gene end by 3 bases; junction bases not matched to a gene: 4. Germline V gene data show CDR1 as SGHTA and CDR2 as FQGNSA. The CDR3 protein is CASSLDGTGFYEQYF. CDR3 bases: TGTGCCAGCAGCTTAGATGGGACAGGGTTCTACGAGCAGTACTTC.

V gene TRBV19 combines with J gene TRBJ1-2; D might be TRBD1 (5 bases). CDR3 length: 14 amino acids. With 5 bases removed from V and 6 bases from J, the gap between germline ends came to 16 bases. CDR1 and CDR2 from the germline V gene are LNHDA and SQIVND (reference sequence). The CDR3 reads CASSSPQGRDGYTF. CDR3 nucleotides: TGTGCCAGTAGTTCCCCCCAGGGCAGGGATGGCTACACCTTC.

The rearrangement uses TRBV5-1 and TRBJ2-7; 8 positions agree with TRBD1. J gave up 3 bases and V 4 bases, and 27 bases lay outside the gene matches. The CDR3 length is 21 residues. CDR1 is SGHRS, CDR2 YFSETQ, per germline. CDR3 in amino acids: CASSKGQELTRGGLTNYEQYF. CDR3 sequence (DNA): TGCGCCAGCAGCAAGGGACAGGAGTTGACACGGGGTGGCCTAACAAACTACGAGCAGTACTTC.

The chain carries TRBV30 and TRBJ2-7; 7 bases line up with TRBD1. The CDR3 has 11 residues. V lost 4 bases and J lost 6; bases outside the gene matches: 3. Germline loops: CDR1 GTSNPN, CDR2 SVGIG (reference sequence). Here the CDR3 reads CAWNPGGEQYF. CDR3 sequence (DNA): TGTGCCTGGAATCCAGGGGGCGAGCAGTACTTC.

The chain uses TRBV19 and TRBJ1-1; D is unclear. From germline, CDR1 is LNHDA and CDR2 SQIVND (reference sequence). The CDR3 has 13 amino acids. V was cut by 3 bases and J by 0 bases, with 5 bases left in between. In DNA, the CDR3 is TGTGCCAGTAGTATGAGCCTGAACACTGAAGCTTTCTTT. Amino acids: CASSMSLNTEAFF.

This chain uses TRBV5-4 with TRBJ1-1, with D unresolved. The CDR3 is 17 residues long. The germline V gene encodes CDR1 SGHNT and CDR2 YYREEE (reference sequence). V lost 0 bases, J lost 5 bases, and 20 bases lay in between. The CDR3 region is CASSLGSPTGGGTEAFF. The CDR3 DNA is TGTGCCAGCAGCTTGGGGAGCCCCACCGGAGGTGGGACTGAAGCTTTCTTT.

This chain links TRBV6-4 with TRBJ2-3; 7 bases map to TRBD2. CDR1 MRHNA and CDR2 SNTAGT come from the germline V gene. The CDR3 consists of 15 residues. J was trimmed by 5 bases and V by 0 bases; bases with no gene match: 5. DNA of the CDR3: TGTGCCAGCAGTGACTCAGGGCGGGAGATAGATACGCAGTATTTT. Residues: CASSDSGREIDTQYF.

This chain connects TRBV6-6 to TRBJ1-5; D call uncertain. V was pared by 7 bases and J by 2 bases, with 6 bases between. Germline CDR1 MNHNY, CDR2 SVGAGI (reference sequence). The CDR3 length is 12 residues. The CDR3 protein is CASIGGNQPQHF. The CDR3 nucleotides read TGTGCCAGCATCGGTGGCAATCAGCCCCAGCATTTT.

This chain links TRBV2 with TRBJ1-5, with TRBD1 identical over 8 bases. There are 13 residues in the CDR3. In germline, CDR1 is SNHLY, CDR2 FYNNEI. The V and J ends lost 6 bases and 5 bases, in that order; junction bases with no gene match: 3. This CDR3 reads CASRSDRDQPQHF. DNA of the CDR3: TGTGCCAGCAGATCGGACAGGGATCAGCCCCAGCATTTT.

This clone was seen a few times. The CDR3 coding sequence is TGTGCCAGCAGTGCCGGGACAGGGAGCGAAAAACTGTTTTTT. It yields the protein CASSAGTGSEKLFF. This chain connects TRBV6-1 to TRBJ1-4; 9 bases fit TRBD1. Germline trimming cut 4 bases from V and 8 bases from J; bases unmatched to any gene: 5. Germline assignment: CDR1 MNHNS and CDR2 SASEGT. This CDR3 region has 14 residues.

This sequence joins TRBV7-8 and TRBJ1-2; TRBD1 is a possible D gene (6 bases). CDR3 length: 15 residues. CDR1 and CDR2 (germline): SGHVS, FQNEAQ. V lost 5 bases, J lost 4 bases, and 17 bases lay in between. CDR3 residues: CASSQSTGTTYGYTF. DNA of the CDR3: TGTGCCAGCAGCCAATCTACCGGGACAACCTATGGCTACACCTTC.

The rearrangement links TRBV18 to TRBJ1-6; the D is unclear. The CDR3 sequence is 14 residues long. Germline V gene data show CDR1 as KGHSH and CDR2 as LQKENI. V was cut by 3 bases and J by 10 bases, with 13 bases left in between. The CDR3 DNA follows: TGTGCCAGCTCACCCACTCTAGAGGGATCACCCCTCCACTTT. Its protein is CASSPTLEGSPLHF.

V and J are TRBV14 and TRBJ2-3, with D maybe TRBD2 (6 bases). The CDR3 runs 14 residues. Trimming removed 2 bases from V and 5 bases from J, with 11 bases in between. From germline, CDR1 is SGHDN and CDR2 FVKESK. The CDR3 sequence: CASSQWRAVDTQYF. Written as DNA, the CDR3 is TGTGCCAGCAGCCAATGGAGGGCCGTAGATACGCAGTATTTT.

The chain uses TRBV11-2 and TRBJ2-1; 9 bases agree with TRBD1. V was clipped by 4 bases and J by 6 bases; unmatched bases: 4. CDR1 is SGHAT and CDR2 is FQNNGV in the germline V gene. CDR3 length: 14 amino acids. The CDR3 sequence is CASSWDREFNEQFF. The CDR3 DNA is TGTGCCAGCAGCTGGGACAGGGAATTCAATGAGCAGTTCTTC.

The chain joins TRBV7-2 to TRBJ1-2; 8 nucleotides align to TRBD1. This CDR3 has 15 residues. The V segment lost 5 bases and the J segment 1 base; nucleotides outside the gene matches: 6. Per the germline V gene, CDR1 is SGHTA and CDR2 is FQGNSA. CDR3 sequence: CASSARTGNNYGYTF. In DNA, the CDR3 is TGTGCCAGCAGCGCTCGGACAGGGAATAACTATGGCTACACCTTC.

The V and J genes are TRBV11-1 and TRBJ2-7; 8 nucleotides agree with TRBD1. V was pared by 5 bases and J by 3 bases, with 6 bases of the junction left unmatched. The CDR3 extends over 14 amino acids. The germline V gene has CDR1 SGHAT and CDR2 FQDESV (reference sequence). CDR3 residues: CASSPGTGLYEQYF. In DNA, the CDR3 is TGTGCCAGCAGCCCGGGGACAGGCCTCTACGAGCAGTACTTC.